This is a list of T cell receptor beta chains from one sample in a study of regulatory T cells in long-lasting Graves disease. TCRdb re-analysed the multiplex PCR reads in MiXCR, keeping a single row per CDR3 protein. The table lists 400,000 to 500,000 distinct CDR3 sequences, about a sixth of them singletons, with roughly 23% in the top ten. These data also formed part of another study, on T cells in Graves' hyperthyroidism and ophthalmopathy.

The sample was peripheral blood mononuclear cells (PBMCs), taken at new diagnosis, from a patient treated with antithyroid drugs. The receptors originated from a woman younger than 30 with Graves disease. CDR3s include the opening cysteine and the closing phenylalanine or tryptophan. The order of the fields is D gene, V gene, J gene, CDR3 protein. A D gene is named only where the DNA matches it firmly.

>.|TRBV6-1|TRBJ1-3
CASSEVRGPPGNTIYF
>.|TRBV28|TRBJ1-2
CASTQGIGYTF
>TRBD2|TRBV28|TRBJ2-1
CASSPHLTSGRANEQFF
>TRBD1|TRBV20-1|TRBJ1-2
CSARNPGQGPYGYTF
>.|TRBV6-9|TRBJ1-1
CASSYPGRGTEAFF
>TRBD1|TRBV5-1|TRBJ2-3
CASSTGQGAQYF
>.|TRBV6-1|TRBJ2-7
CASSNDGRKQYF
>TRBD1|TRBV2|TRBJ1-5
CASSGQTGLQPQHF
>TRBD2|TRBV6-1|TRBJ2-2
CASSRTSRYTGELFF
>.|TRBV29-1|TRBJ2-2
CSVEVSATGELFF
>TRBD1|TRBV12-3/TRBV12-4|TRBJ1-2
CATPEKGTGSDGYTF
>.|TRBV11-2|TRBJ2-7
CASSSVPEQYF
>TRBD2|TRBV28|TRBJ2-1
CASRPGREDEQFF
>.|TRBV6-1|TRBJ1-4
CASVISGRGNEKLFF
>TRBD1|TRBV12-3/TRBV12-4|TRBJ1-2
CASSKDRGYGYTF
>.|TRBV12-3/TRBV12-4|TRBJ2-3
CASSESRDGGDTQYF
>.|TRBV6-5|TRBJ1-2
CASSWGLAGGYGYTF
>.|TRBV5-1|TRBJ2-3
CASRGLVSSTDTQYF
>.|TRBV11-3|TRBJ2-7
CASSLGLTGGDEQYF
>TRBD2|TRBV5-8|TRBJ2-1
CASGTSGWYEQFF
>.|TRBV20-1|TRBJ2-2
CSASPRWGRTGELFF
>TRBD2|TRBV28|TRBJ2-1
CASSSKLAGAYNEQFF
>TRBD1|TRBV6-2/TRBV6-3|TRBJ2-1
CASSYRGPYNEQFF
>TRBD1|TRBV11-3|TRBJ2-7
CASSLTTGDSYEQYF
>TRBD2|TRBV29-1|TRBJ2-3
CSVGAGVTTDTQYF
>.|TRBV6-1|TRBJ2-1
CASSDGTLGALYEQFF
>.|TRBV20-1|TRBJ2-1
CSARDFASGTSSPHNEQFF